Presented here are 4 T cell receptor beta chains from one specimen sequenced in a study. Using its own MiXCR run on the RT-PCR reads, TCRdb lists one record per CDR3 protein. The sample lists more than 550,000 distinct CDR3 sequences, 13% to 15% seen once, with 3.6% in the top ten. Sequenced material: memory CD4+ T cells from blood. The origin of the receptors is a female donor in good health, serving as a healthy control.

This clonotype is categorized as large. This chain links TRBV12-3 or TRBV12-4 with TRBJ1-5; possible D gene TRBD1, 6 bases. The CDR3 covers 15 residues. With 6 bases removed from V and 3 bases from J, the gap between germline ends came to 15 bases. The CDR3 here is CASRPDRGANQPQHF. DNA for the CDR3: TGTGCCAGCAGGCCGGACAGAGGGGCCAATCAGCCCCAGCATTTT.

This clonotype was recorded a few times. The chain carries TRBV9 and TRBJ2-1, with no clear D. V was clipped by 0 bases and J by 9 bases, with 13 bases between them. Germline CDR1 is SGDLS and CDR2 is YYNGEE. CDR3 length: 14 amino acids. Here the CDR3 reads CASSVEQYWGEQFF. CDR3 nucleotide sequence: TGTGCCAGCAGCGTAGAACAGTATTGGGGTGAGCAGTTCTTC.

The chain uses TRBV5-1 and TRBJ1-5; D gene ambiguous. Per the germline V gene, CDR1 is SGHRS and CDR2 is YFSETQ. The CDR3 is made up of 13 amino acids. Trimming left V 2 bases short and J 14 bases short, with 17 bases between. In DNA form, the CDR3 reads TGCGCCAGCAGCTTCAACGGAGATCTCCCCAAGCATTTT. Translated, it gives CASSFNGDLPKHF.

The chain couples TRBV5-1 to TRBJ2-7, with D perhaps given as TRBD1 or TRBD2 (5 bases each). Trimming pared 1 base from V and 5 bases from J, leaving 16 bases between. CDR3 size: 15 residues. Germline values: CDR1 SGHRS, CDR2 YFSETQ. For the CDR3, the DNA is TGCGCCAGCAGCTTGAGGGGTAGCGTAGGCGACGAGCAGTACTTC. This gives the protein CASSLRGSVGDEQYF.